One sample yielded the 26 T cell receptor beta chains listed below, sequenced in a study of CD4 and CD8 cells across lung adenocarcinoma regions. In TCRdb, the PCR reads were re-called with MiXCR into one record per CDR3 protein. The data contain 7,500 to 8,500 distinct CDR3 sequences, around 40% of them singletons. The sample taken for sequencing was CD4+ T cells from the margin of a lung tumor. The receptors stem from a male donor with lung adenocarcinoma. The CD4 and CD8 labels of this study may be unreliable.

This chain joins TRBV6-4 and TRBJ2-7, with 7 bases matching TRBD2. Germline loops: CDR1 MRHNA, CDR2 SNTAGT. This CDR3 has 16 amino acids. With 7 bases clipped from V and 2 bases from J, the junction kept 14 bases outside the gene matches. The CDR3 DNA reads as TGTGCCAGCACCGTGGGTAATCTAGCGGTAACCTACGAGCAGTACTTC. Amino acids: CASTVGNLAVTYEQYF.

This clonotype turned up a few times. V and J are TRBV27 and TRBJ2-1; 7 bases map to TRBD2. Germline values: CDR1 MNHEY, CDR2 SMNVEV (reference sequence). The CDR3 is made up of 14 amino acids. Trimming at V came to 5 bases and at J to 7 bases, leaving 8 bases not matched to a gene. DNA of the CDR3: TGTGCCAGCAGTGTCTCACTAGCGAGAAATGAGCAGTTCTTC. Its protein product is CASSVSLARNEQFF.

The CDR3 bases are TGCGCCAGCAGTGAGCCGACGGACAGGCAGTACATTTATAATTCACCCCTCCACTTT. It yields the protein CASSEPTDRQYIYNSPLHF. The rearrangement uses TRBV10-2 and TRBJ1-6, with 7 nucleotides matching TRBD1. Germline V lookup: CDR1 WSHSY, CDR2 SAAADI. Trimming took 2 bases from V and 4 from J; bases not matched to a gene: 14. This CDR3 has 19 residues.

This clonotype occurred many times. V gene TRBV11-2 combines with J gene TRBJ2-3, with TRBD2 identical over 9 bases. This CDR3 is 16 amino acids long. J was trimmed by 3 bases and V by 5 bases; bases with no gene match: 9. Germline V gene sequence: CDR1 SGHAT, CDR2 FQNNGV. The CDR3 is CASSAVSGSRTDTQYF. In DNA, the CDR3 is TGTGCCAGCAGCGCAGTTAGCGGGAGCAGGACAGATACGCAGTATTTT.

This clonotype occurred many times. V and J are TRBV5-4 and TRBJ2-5; TRBD1 agrees at 11 bases. The V segment lost 3 bases and the J segment 4 bases; nucleotides outside the gene matches: 2. The CDR3 contains 14 residues. CDR1 and CDR2 from the germline V gene are SGHNT and YYREEE (reference sequence). CDR3 loop: CASSWDRGGETQYF. The DNA of the CDR3 is TGTGCCAGCAGCTGGGACAGGGGGGGAGAGACCCAGTACTTC.

Note on this clonotype: At one boundary the junction diverges from the germline segment, which might be a read error. The rearrangement joins TRBV27 to TRBJ2-5, with D possibly TRBD2 on 6 matching bases. CDR1 is MNHEY, CDR2 SMNVEV, per germline (reference sequence). The CDR3 has 16 residues. CDR3 region: CASSLGGRTVQETLSF. CDR3 nucleotide sequence: TGTGCCAGCAGTTTAGGGGGGAGGACTGTGCAAGAGACCCTGTCTTTC.

Notes on this clonotype: This is likely a read error, given that the CDR3 carries no conserved phenylalanine or tryptophan at its end. No DNA is shown, since the ends of the CDR3 on it are uncertain; the CDR3 is the one TCRdb lists. V usage is TRBV24-1 and J usage is TRBJ2-5; the table's TRBD2 call for D was not verified on the DNA. The V gene's germline CDR1 is KGHDR and CDR2 SFDVKD. Inclusive of both ends, the CDR3 amounts to 12 amino acids. The CDR3 is CAPSGPLTQPKG.

The count of this clonotype is one. V gene TRBV6-1 combines with J gene TRBJ2-3; D gene unclear. Germline V gene sequence: CDR1 MNHNS, CDR2 SASEGT. CDR3 length: 12 residues. The germline V and J ends were trimmed by 5 bases and 6 bases, with 9 bases remaining between them. CDR3 coding DNA: TGTGCCAGCAGTAAGGTTGGGGATACGCAGTATTTT. It yields the protein CASSKVGDTQYF.

This clonotype is judged medium-sized. The chain uses TRBV6-6 and TRBJ2-1; D gene uncertain. Trimming pared 2 bases from V and 7 bases from J, leaving 18 bases between. There are 16 residues in the CDR3. Germline CDR1 is MNHNY and CDR2 is SVGAGI (reference sequence). The CDR3 DNA sequence: TGTGCCAGCAGTTACATATTAGGACCCTTTAGAAATGAGCAGTTCTTC. Its protein is CASSYILGPFRNEQFF.

Notes on this clonotype: A junction end diverges from the germline sequence, so it may reflect a read error. The chain combines TRBV27 with TRBJ2-4; D tentatively fits TRBD1 or TRBD2 (5 bases each). The length of the CDR3 is 13 residues. CDR1 is MNHEY and CDR2 is SMNVEV in the germline V gene (reference sequence). CDR3 DNA sequence: TGTGCCACGGGGCCGGCGGCCAAAGACATTCAGTATTTC. Protein sequence: CATGPAAKDIQYF.

This clonotype was seen repeatedly, ten times or more. The chain links TRBV7-6 to TRBJ2-3; TRBD1 aligns across 10 bases. The CDR3 consists of 16 residues. CDR1 is SGHVS and CDR2 is FNYEAQ in the germline V gene. The junction had 7 bases not matched to a gene; V was cut back by 2 bases and J by 5 bases. The CDR3 DNA follows: TGTGCCAGCAGCTTAAGACAGGGGGCTCAAGGAGATACGCAGTATTTT. It encodes CASSLRQGAQGDTQYF.

This clonotype was seen a handful of times. This chain links TRBV6-1 with TRBJ1-3; 8 nucleotides match TRBD1. With V trimmed by 8 bases and J by 4 bases, 7 bases remained unmatched. The CDR3 has 14 residues. Per the germline V gene, CDR1 is MNHNS and CDR2 is SASEGT. The CDR3 sequence is CASGDRDRGNTIYF. DNA of the CDR3: TGTGCCAGCGGCGATCGGGACAGGGGAAACACCATATATTTT.

A word on this clonotype: At one end, the junction sequence differs from germline, possibly due to a read error. The chain couples TRBV7-2 to TRBJ2-3, with unresolved D. The CDR3 totals 14 residues. Germline CDR1 SGHTA, CDR2 FQGNSA. CDR3 sequence: CASSLAVSTDAQYF. CDR3 DNA: TGTGCCAGCAGCTTAGCAGTGAGCACAGATGCGCAGTATTTT.

V gene TRBV7-3 combines with J gene TRBJ2-1; no definite D call. The CDR3 is made up of 12 amino acids. Germline CDR1 reads SGHTA; CDR2 reads FQGTGA. Trimming took 6 bases from V and 9 from J, leaving 12 bases between them. The CDR3 coding sequence is TGTGCCAGCAGTCTCTCCCTTGGTGAGCAGTTCTTC. It specifies CASSLSLGEQFF.

This clonotype was counted ten times or more. This chain links TRBV6-5 with TRBJ2-1; the match to TRBD2 covers 9 bases. Near its end, the DNA agrees better with TRBJ2-7, so the J call may be wrong. This CDR3 contains 15 residues. Germline assignment: CDR1 MNHEY and CDR2 SVGAGI. CDR3 sequence reads: CASSPYLAGQYEQYF. The DNA of the CDR3 is TGTGCCAGCAGTCCCTATCTAGCGGGACAATACGAGCAGTACTTC.

This clonotype has at least ten counts. This sequence joins TRBV27 and TRBJ1-2; D uncertain. The germline V and J ends were trimmed by 0 bases and 5 bases, with 19 bases remaining between them. This CDR3 is built from 17 residues. The germline V gene has CDR1 MNHEY and CDR2 SMNVEV (reference sequence). The CDR3 reads CASSLSVIGSDLYGYTF. As DNA, the CDR3 is TGTGCCAGCAGTTTATCTGTAATAGGGTCCGACCTTTATGGCTACACCTTC.

The V gene is TRBV6-1, the J gene TRBJ2-3; 7 bases align to TRBD2. The closer fit of TRBJ2-7 to the DNA end suggests the J call may be wrong. There are 16 residues in the CDR3. Germline CDR1 MNHNS, CDR2 SASEGT. This CDR3 is CACSVAGVGPTDTQYF. DNA for the CDR3: TGTGCGTGCAGCGTCGCGGGGGTGGGCCCTACTGACACGCAGTACTTC.

By proportion, this clonotype is medium-sized. V gene TRBV6-1 combines with J gene TRBJ2-2, with D maybe TRBD1 (5 bases). V was pared by 6 bases and J by 6 bases, with 11 bases between. CDR3 length: 13 residues. Looked up from germline, CDR1 is MNHNS and CDR2 is SASEGT. For the CDR3, the DNA is TGTGCCAGCAGGCCAGGGTTCGCCGGGGAGCTGTTTTTT. Translation gives CASRPGFAGELFF.

As regards this clonotype: The junction differs from germline at one of its ends, possibly a read error. V and J are TRBV10-3 and TRBJ2-6, with 11 positions matching TRBD2. This CDR3 has 17 residues. Germline CDR1 reads ENHRY; CDR2 reads SYGVKD. The CDR3 region has the DNA TGTGCCACCCTAGGTAGCGGGAGGGCTTCGGGGGCCAACGACCTGACCTTC. This codes for CATLGSGRASGANDLTF.

About this clonotype itself: A read error may produce the germline difference seen at one junction end. The V gene is TRBV6-1, the J gene TRBJ2-3; 7 bases are shared with TRBD2. The J call may be incorrect, as the DNA end agrees better with TRBJ2-4. Germline CDR1 and CDR2: MNHNS and SASEGT. The CDR3 spans 16 residues. CDR3 DNA: TGTGCGAGCAGTGAAGCGGGGCTGTGGGGCACAGACATTCAGTACTTC. The encoded protein is CASSEAGLWGTDIQYF.

This clonotype was observed a handful of times. The chain is built from TRBV3-1 and TRBJ2-5; 13 bases map to TRBD2. Germline V CDR1 and CDR2: LGHDT, YNNKEL (reference sequence). CDR3 length equals 16 residues. Trimming took 6 bases from V and 3 from J; bases not matched to a gene: 7. The CDR3 reads CASRPFGLAGEETQYF. The CDR3 nucleotides read TGTGCCAGCAGACCATTCGGACTAGCGGGAGAAGAGACCCAGTACTTC.

Worth noting for this clonotype: The junction departs from the called germline gene at one end, perhaps through a read error. The rearrangement joins TRBV27 to TRBJ2-3; D tentatively reads TRBD1 or TRBD2 (5 bases each). Per the germline V gene, CDR1 is MNHEY and CDR2 is SMNVEV (reference sequence). The CDR3 runs to 17 residues. The CDR3 is CASSFNPGARGEDTQYF. The CDR3 coding sequence is TGTGCCAGCAGTTTCAACCCCGGGGCCCGTGGCGAAGATACCCAGTATTTT.

Many counts were recorded for this clonotype. V usage is TRBV24-1 and J usage is TRBJ2-6; D call uncertain. CDR3 length: 17 residues. Germline V gene sequence: CDR1 KGHDR, CDR2 SFDVKD. V lost 4 bases and J lost 0, with 12 bases in between. The DNA of the CDR3 is TGTGCCACCAGTGACAGTGGACGGTTCTCTGGGGCCAACGTCCTGACTTTC. Translation: CATSDSGRFSGANVLTF.

This clonotype is judged medium-sized. This chain connects TRBV6-5 to TRBJ2-1, with 8 positions matching TRBD2. TRBJ2-7 matches the DNA end more closely, so the J call is doubtful. CDR3 length: 15 amino acids. Germline assignment: CDR1 MNHEY and CDR2 SVGAGI. As DNA, the CDR3 is TGTGCCAGCAGTTACATGGGGGCGGGGGGTCACGAGCAGTACTTC. This codes for CASSYMGAGGHEQYF.

The chain joins TRBV10-3 to TRBJ1-1; 9 bases are a match to TRBD1. Per the germline V gene, CDR1 is ENHRY and CDR2 is SYGVKD. This CDR3 is built from 15 residues. V shed 5 bases, J shed 2 bases, and the junction held 6 bases outside the gene matches. DNA of the CDR3: TGTGCCATCAGTACTCCGGGACAGGGTAACACTGAAGCTTTCTTT. It translates to CAISTPGQGNTEAFF.

This clonotype appeared many times. The genes are TRBV10-2 and TRBJ2-5; D is possibly TRBD1 or TRBD2 (5 bases each). The CDR3 covers 15 residues. Germline loops: CDR1 WSHSY, CDR2 SAAADI. V was trimmed by 6 bases and J by 2 bases, leaving 16 bases between them. CDR3 sequence (DNA): TGCGCCAGCAGGGATTCTCTGGGACGGCAAGAGACCCAGTACTTC. Translating it yields CASRDSLGRQETQYF.